What follows are 8 T cell receptor beta chains derived from one specimen sequenced in a study of T cell responses to AZD1222 COVID-19 vaccine. Only in-frame clones appear in the TCRdb table, and some are missing; sequencing was by immunoSEQ multiplex PCR. Here the sample spans approximately 70,000 clones, 80% to 90% being singletons. Sequencing was performed on peripheral blood, taken on day 0 of AZD1222 vaccination. The receptors stem from an adult in good health.

The chain uses TRBV5-1 and TRBJ2-5; D gene unclear. V lost 4 bases, J lost 0 bases, and 4 bases lay in between. CDR1 is SGHRS, CDR2 YFSETQ, per germline. The CDR3 has 12 residues. Here the CDR3 DNA reads TGCGCCAGCAGCGCCCACCAAGAGACCCAGTACTTC. This gives the protein CASSAHQETQYF.

J is TRBJ2-3 and V is TRBV5-4; tentatively, D is TRBD1 (6 bases). Germline values: CDR1 SGHNT, CDR2 YYREEE (reference sequence). V was clipped by 3 bases and J by 8 bases, with 10 bases between them. The CDR3 covers 12 residues. This chain's CDR3 is CASSWEGGTQYF. The CDR3 bases are TGTGCCAGCAGCTGGGAAGGGGGTACGCAGTATTTT.

The chain employs TRBV28 and TRBJ1-2; no clear D. Germline V gives CDR1 MDHEN, CDR2 SYDVKM. With 5 bases removed from V and 10 bases from J, the gap between germline ends came to 20 bases. The CDR3 totals 14 residues. CDR3 amino acids: CASSTASPTMDYTF. CDR3 DNA sequence: TGTGCCAGCAGTACCGCAAGCCCGACTATGGACTACACCTTC.

V is TRBV6-5 and J is TRBJ2-1; weak D call: TRBD1 (5 bases). There are 14 residues in the CDR3. CDR1 is MNHEY and CDR2 is SVGAGI in the germline V gene. V lost 7 bases and J lost 2, with 12 bases in between. DNA of the CDR3: TGTGCCAGCACGGACCAGGGCCCCTACAATGAGCAGTTCTTC. This sequence encodes CASTDQGPYNEQFF.

The chain employs TRBV9 and TRBJ2-7; 12 bases fit TRBD2. Germline V gene data show CDR1 as SGDLS and CDR2 as YYNGEE. This CDR3 region has 15 residues. After removal of 4 bases from V and 9 bases from J, the junction contained 11 bases not matched to a gene. CDR3 sequence reads: CASSPTSGGAVRQYF. The CDR3 DNA reads as TGTGCCAGCAGCCCGACTAGCGGGGGCGCGGTAAGGCAGTACTTC.

The CDR3 sequence: CASSLGGWGQGYEQYF. In DNA, the CDR3 is TGTGCCAGCAGCTTAGGGGGCTGGGGACAGGGCTACGAGCAGTACTTC. V usage is TRBV11-3 and J usage is TRBJ2-7, with 9 bases matching TRBD1. The length of the CDR3 is 16 residues. Germline V lookup: CDR1 SGHNT, CDR2 YENEEA. V shed 1 base, J shed 3 bases, and the junction held 7 bases outside the gene matches.

The chain joins TRBV9 to TRBJ1-1, with 7 nucleotides matching TRBD1. The germline gives CDR1 SGDLS, CDR2 YYNGEE. The CDR3 runs to 14 residues. V lost 3 bases to trimming and J lost 6 bases; unmatched junction nucleotides: 8. This CDR3 reads CASSGGTDVSEAFF. CDR3 in DNA: TGTGCCAGCAGCGGAGGGACAGATGTATCTGAAGCTTTCTTT.

V gene TRBV11-2 combines with J gene TRBJ2-1, with D perhaps TRBD1 (6 bases). Trimming cost V 1 base and J 5 bases, with 15 bases left between them. CDR3 length: 16 amino acids. The germline V gene has CDR1 SGHAT and CDR2 FQNNGV. CDR3 sequence (DNA): TGTGCCAGCAGCTTAGGGCCCGGGACACCGGACAATGAGCAGTTCTTC. Translating gives CASSLGPGTPDNEQFF.